This T cell receptor beta chain originates from a study of the immune and genomic landscape of osteosarcoma (dated by TCRdb to about 2020). For context, the study as a whole: The overall cohort included some 48 pediatric and adult patients with high-grade osteosarcoma, and the median age at diagnosis was roughly 25 years (range about 5-90). Poor-risk disease was overrepresented in the cohort, as 73% of patients had an unfavorable pathologic response to standard therapy and 60% to 70% had died. In the overall cohort, about three fifths of patients were male, and over 75% had localized disease at diagnosis. To define immunogenic potential, the study profiled osteosarcoma specimens using whole genome, RNA and T-cell receptor sequencing along with immunohistochemistry and reverse phase protein arrays. The osteosarcoma immunogenomic landscape was characterized by integrating TCR sequencing results with transcriptome, protein array and immunostaining data. The goal of the study was to explain why immune checkpoint inhibitors show limited clinical activity in osteosarcoma. Each of a few patients provided a couple of samples from the same tumor site.

The specimens were post-treatment primary, local recurrence and metastasis tumors obtained from patients with a poor prognosis. Points the paper makes about the study in general: Clonality benchmarks were derived from external normal skin and healthy peripheral blood data rather than from matched normal tissue. Five cases had a single hyperexpanded clone dominating the repertoire, and all had fewer than 100 T-cell clonotypes. Alongside the frozen tumor specimens, matched blood was collected from only a couple of patients. Sample size was not determined by any statistical method, because osteosarcoma is rare and every possible sample was collected. TCR productive clonality was greater in the immune-hot C3 cluster than in the cold C1 cluster, although TCR productive clonality remained low overall. Productive TCR clonality was found to be low overall, with an average of 0.09 and a maximum of 0.3, which suggested limited T-cell clonal expansion.

CDR1 is given as SNHLY and CDR2 as FYNNEI, both from the germline V gene. Measured from the cysteine to the phenylalanine, the CDR3 is 15 residues long. Only the CDR3 DNA stays, 45 bases, in frame from base 1. Ends trimmed: V by 5 bases, J by 3 bases; bases unmatched to a gene: 5. The sample holds a few counts of this clone. Its antigen has not been determined. Per-base qualities were not stored, and no clone one base away is much larger. The ImmunoSEQ Assay (Adaptive Biotechnologies) was used to immunosequence the CDR3 regions of the TCR beta chain. The original pipeline was this. The ImmunoSEQ Analyzer platform was used to export TCRB rearrangements, read counts, read proportions and gene usage. T-cell clonality was calculated on productive rearrangements as 1 minus Pielou's evenness. In the clonal space homeostasis analysis, clonotypes were grouped as rare, small, medium, large or hyperexpanded (0.01 to 1 of the repertoire). TCR productive clonality was compared across immune clusters C1, C2 and C3 using the Wilcoxon rank sum test. Entries here come from immuneACCESS through TCRdb and include only in-frame sequences with V and J called. Some clones fail to appear in such tables; in the studies checked, an unresolved V gene covers under half of the shortfall, and the cause of the remainder is unknown. That table furnishes V, J and clone size, whereas the DNA furnished D and trimming. The sample table holds 6,000 to 7,000 clones, of which roughly two thirds were seen once. The biggest ten clones account for approximately 16% of the sample.

The sequence derives from a human donor with osteosarcoma. The chain is made from TRBV2 and TRBJ1-5, and 9 junction bases match TRBD1. The sample taken for sequencing was osteosarcoma tumor tissue from the lung. CDR3 sequence: CASSKQGANNQPQHF. DNA sequence: TGTGCCAGCAGTAAACAGGGGGCGAACAATCAGCCCCAGCATTTT.